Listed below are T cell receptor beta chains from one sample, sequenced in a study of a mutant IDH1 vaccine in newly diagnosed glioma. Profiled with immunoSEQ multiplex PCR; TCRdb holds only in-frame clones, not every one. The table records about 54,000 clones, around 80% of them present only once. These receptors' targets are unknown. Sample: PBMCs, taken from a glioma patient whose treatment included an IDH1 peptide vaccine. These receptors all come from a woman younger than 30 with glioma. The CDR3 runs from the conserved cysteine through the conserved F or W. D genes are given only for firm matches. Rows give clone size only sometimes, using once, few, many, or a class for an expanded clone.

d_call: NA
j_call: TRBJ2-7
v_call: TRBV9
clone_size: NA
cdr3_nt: TGTGCCAGCAGCGGACGACAGGCGAGCCCCTACGAGCAGTACTTC
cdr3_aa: CASSGRQASPYEQYF

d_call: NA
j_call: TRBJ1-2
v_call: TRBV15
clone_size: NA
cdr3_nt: TGTGCCACCAGCAGAGATTACGGCGTGATAGGGAGGAACTATGGCTACACCTTC
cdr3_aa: CATSRDYGVIGRNYGYTF

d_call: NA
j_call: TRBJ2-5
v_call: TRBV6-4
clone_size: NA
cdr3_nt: TGTGCCAGCAGTATCGACCTTCAAGAGACCCAGTACTTC
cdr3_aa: CASSIDLQETQYF

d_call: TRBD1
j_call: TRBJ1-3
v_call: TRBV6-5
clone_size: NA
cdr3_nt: TGTGCCAGCAGTCCAGGGGGCACGGGGGACACCATATATTTT
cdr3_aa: CASSPGGTGDTIYF

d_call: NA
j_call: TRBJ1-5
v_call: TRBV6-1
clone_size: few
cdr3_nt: TGTGCCAGCAGTGAAGCTCAGGGGCAAAATCAGCCCCAGCATTTT
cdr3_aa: CASSEAQGQNQPQHF

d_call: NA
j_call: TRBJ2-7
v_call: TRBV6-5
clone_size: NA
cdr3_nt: TGTGCCAGCAGTGCCTGGAAGAGCTACGAGCAGTACTTC
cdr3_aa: CASSAWKSYEQYF

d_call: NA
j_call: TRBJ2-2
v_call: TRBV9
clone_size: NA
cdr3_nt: TGTGCCAGCAGTGTACCCCTGGGACGGGGGACCGGGGAGCTGTTTTTT
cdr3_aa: CASSVPLGRGTGELFF

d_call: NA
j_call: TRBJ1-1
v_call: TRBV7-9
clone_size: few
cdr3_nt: TGTGCCAGCAGCCGGTCGGGTGGGAACACTGAAGCTTTCTTT
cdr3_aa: CASSRSGGNTEAFF

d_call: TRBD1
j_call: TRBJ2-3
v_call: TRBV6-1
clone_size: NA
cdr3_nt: TGTGCCAGCAGCCAGACAGGGGTTAGCACAGATACGCAGTATTTT
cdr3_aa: CASSQTGVSTDTQYF

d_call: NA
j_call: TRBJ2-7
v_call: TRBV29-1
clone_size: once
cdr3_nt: TGCAGCGTTGCCAGGGGAGGGGAGGGAGAGCAGTACTTC
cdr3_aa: CSVARGGEGEQYF

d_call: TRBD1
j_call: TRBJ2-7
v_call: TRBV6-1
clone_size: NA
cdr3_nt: TGTGCCAGCAGTGTCGCAGGGGGCTACGAGCAGTACTTC
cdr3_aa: CASSVAGGYEQYF

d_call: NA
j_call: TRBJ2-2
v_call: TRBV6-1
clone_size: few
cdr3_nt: TGTGCCAGCAGTGAATCCAACACCGGGGAGCTGTTTTTT
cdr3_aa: CASSESNTGELFF

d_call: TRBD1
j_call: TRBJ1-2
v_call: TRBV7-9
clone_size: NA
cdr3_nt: TGTGCCAGCAGCCAAGGACAGGGAAGACATGGCTACACCTTC
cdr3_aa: CASSQGQGRHGYTF

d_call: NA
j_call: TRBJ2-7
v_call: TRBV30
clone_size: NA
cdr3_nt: TGTGCCTGGAACAGGGTAGAAGACGAGCAGTACTTC
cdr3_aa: CAWNRVEDEQYF

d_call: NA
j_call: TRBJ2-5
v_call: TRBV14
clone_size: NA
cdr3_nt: TGTGCCAGCAGCCAAGATATGGGGCGCCAAGAGACCCAGTACTTC
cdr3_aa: CASSQDMGRQETQYF

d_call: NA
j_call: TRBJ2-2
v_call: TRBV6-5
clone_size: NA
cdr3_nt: TGTGCCAGCAGTTACTCGATAGCGACCGGGGAGCTGTTTTTT
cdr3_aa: CASSYSIATGELFF

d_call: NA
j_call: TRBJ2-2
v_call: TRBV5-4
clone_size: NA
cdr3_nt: TGTGCCAGCAGCAAACCGGCGGCCGCGAACACCGGGGAGCTGTTTTTT
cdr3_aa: CASSKPAAANTGELFF

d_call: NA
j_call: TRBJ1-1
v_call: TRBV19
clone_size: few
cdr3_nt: TGTGCCAGTAGAAGGGGGTACACTGAAGCTTTCTTT
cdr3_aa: CASRRGYTEAFF

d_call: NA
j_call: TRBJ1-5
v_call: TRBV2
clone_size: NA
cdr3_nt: TGTGCCAGCACAGGTTCGCAGGGCAGCAATCAGCCCCAGCATTTT
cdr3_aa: CASTGSQGSNQPQHF

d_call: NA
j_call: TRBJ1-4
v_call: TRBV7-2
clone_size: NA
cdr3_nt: TGTGCCAGCAGCCCATACAGGGCTGCAACTAATGAAAAACTGTTTTTT
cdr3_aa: CASSPYRAATNEKLFF

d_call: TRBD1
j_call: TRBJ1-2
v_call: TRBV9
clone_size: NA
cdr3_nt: TGTGCCAGCAGCTCTCGGACAGGGGGCGAGAAGTCGAGGGATGGCTACACCTTC
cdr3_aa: CASSSRTGGEKSRDGYTF

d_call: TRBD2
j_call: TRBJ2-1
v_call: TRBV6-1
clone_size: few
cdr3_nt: TGTGCCAGCAGTGAGGAGACTAGCGGGCACAATGAGCAGTTCTTC
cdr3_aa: CASSEETSGHNEQFF

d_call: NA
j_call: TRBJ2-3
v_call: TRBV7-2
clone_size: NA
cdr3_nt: TGTGCCAGCAGCTCCCGCCCCGCGGCCACAGCGGATACGCAGTATTTT
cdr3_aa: CASSSRPAATADTQYF

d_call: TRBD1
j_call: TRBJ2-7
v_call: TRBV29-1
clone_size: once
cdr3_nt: TGCAGCGTCACGCGGGACAGGGCCGAGCAGTACTTC
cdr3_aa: CSVTRDRAEQYF

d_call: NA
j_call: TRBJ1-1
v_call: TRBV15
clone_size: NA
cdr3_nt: TGTGCCACCAGCAGAGATGTAATGAACACTGAAGCTTTCTTT
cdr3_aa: CATSRDVMNTEAFF

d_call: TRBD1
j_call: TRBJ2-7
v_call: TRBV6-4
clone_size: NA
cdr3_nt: TGTGCCAGCTCCCGGGACAGGGGCTACGAGCAGTACTTC
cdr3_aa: CASSRDRGYEQYF

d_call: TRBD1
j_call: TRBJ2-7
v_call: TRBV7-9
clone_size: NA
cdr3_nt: TGTGCCAGCAGCTTGGAATCGGGACAGAGCTCCTACGAGCAGTACTTC
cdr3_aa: CASSLESGQSSYEQYF

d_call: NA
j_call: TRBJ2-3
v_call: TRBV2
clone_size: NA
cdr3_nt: TGTGCCACCCTCCTCCCCCCGGGTAAGCAGTATTTT
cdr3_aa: CATLLPPGKQYF

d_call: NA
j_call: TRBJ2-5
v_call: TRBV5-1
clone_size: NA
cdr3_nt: TGCGCCAGCAGCTTGGGAAAGGGGCAAGGGACCCAGTACTTC
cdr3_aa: CASSLGKGQGTQYF

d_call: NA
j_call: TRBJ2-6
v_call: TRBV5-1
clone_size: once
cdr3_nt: TGCGCCAGCAGCTTGGACAGCAGCTCTGGGGCCAACGTCCTGACTTTC
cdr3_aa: CASSLDSSSGANVLTF

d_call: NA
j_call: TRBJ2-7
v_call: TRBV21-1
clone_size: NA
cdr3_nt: TGTGCCAGCACCAACGGCCTTTACGAGCAGTACTTC
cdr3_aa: CASTNGLYEQYF

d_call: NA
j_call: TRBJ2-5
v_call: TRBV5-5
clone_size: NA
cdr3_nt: TGTGCCAGCAGCTTGGGCAGTCTAGAGACCCAGTACTTC
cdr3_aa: CASSLGSLETQYF

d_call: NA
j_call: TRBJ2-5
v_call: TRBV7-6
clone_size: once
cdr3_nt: TGTGCCAGCAGCTTCCTCGAAGGGACCCAGTACTTC
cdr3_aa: CASSFLEGTQYF

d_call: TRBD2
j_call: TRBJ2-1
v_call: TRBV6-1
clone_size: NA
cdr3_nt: TGTGCCAGCAGTGGGGGCGGGAGGGCCTACAATGAGCAGTTCTTC
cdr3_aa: CASSGGGRAYNEQFF